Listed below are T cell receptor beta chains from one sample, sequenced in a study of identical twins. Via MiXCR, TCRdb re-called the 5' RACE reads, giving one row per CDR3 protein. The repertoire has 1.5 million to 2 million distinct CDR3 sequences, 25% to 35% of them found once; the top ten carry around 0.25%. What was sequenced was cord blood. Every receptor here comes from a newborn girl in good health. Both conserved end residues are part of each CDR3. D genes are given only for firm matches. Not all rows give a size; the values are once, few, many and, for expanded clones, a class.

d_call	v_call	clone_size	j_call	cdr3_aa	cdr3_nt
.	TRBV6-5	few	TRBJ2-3	CASRSTGRIGTDTQYF	TGTGCCAGCAGGTCGACAGGGAGGATAGGCACAGATACGCAGTATTTT
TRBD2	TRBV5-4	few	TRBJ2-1	CASRGSGGAFYEQFF	TGTGCCAGCAGAGGTAGCGGGGGGGCCTTTTATGAGCAGTTCTTC
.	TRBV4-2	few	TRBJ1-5	CASSQDRSRNQPQHF	TGTGCCAGCAGCCAAGATCGAAGCAGGAATCAGCCCCAGCATTTT
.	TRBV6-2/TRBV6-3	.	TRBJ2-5	CASSFYILRQETQYF	TGTGCCAGCAGTTTCTATATCCTTCGACAAGAGACCCAGTACTTC
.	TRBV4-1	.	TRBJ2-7	CASSQVEGSVYEQYF	TGCGCCAGCAGCCAAGTTGAGGGATCAGTTTACGAGCAGTACTTC
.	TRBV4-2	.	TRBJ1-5	CASSQDGAGDQPQHF	TGTGCCAGCAGCCAAGATGGGGCAGGAGATCAGCCCCAGCATTTT
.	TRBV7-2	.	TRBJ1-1	CASSLVSQLNTEAFF	TGTGCCAGCAGCTTAGTATCCCAGCTGAACACTGAAGCTTTCTTT
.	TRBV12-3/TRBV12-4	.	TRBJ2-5	CASSLEVGNEQYF	TGTGCCAGCAGTTTGGAGGTAGGGAATGAGCAGTACTTC
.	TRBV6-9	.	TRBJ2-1	CASSYVGNEQFF	TGTGCCAGCAGTTACGTCGGGAATGAGCAGTTCTTC
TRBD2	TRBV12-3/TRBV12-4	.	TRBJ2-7	CASRPSGRGSNEQYF	TGTGCCAGCAGACCTAGCGGGAGGGGGAGCAATGAGCAGTACTTC
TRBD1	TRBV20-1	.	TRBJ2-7	CSAKSPGTGLNEQYF	TGCAGTGCAAAGAGCCCCGGGACAGGGTTGAACGAGCAGTACTTC
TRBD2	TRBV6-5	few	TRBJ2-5	CASSYSTSGSLNEQYF	TGTGCCAGCAGTTACTCGACTAGCGGGAGCCTCAATGAGCAGTACTTC
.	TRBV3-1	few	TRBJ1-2	CASSQASNRGGYTF	TGTGCCAGCAGCCAAGCCTCAAATCGGGGTGGCTACACCTTC
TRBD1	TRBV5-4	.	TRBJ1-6	CASSVRGSIYNSPLHF	TGTGCCAGCAGCGTCAGGGGGAGCATCTATAATTCACCCCTCCACTTT
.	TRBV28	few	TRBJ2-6	CASSNPHRSTGANVLTF	TGTGCCAGCAGCAACCCGCACCGTAGTACTGGGGCCAACGTCCTGACTTTC
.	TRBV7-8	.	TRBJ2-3	CASSLVSPGTDTQYF	TGTGCCAGCAGCTTAGTTTCCCCTGGCACAGATACGCAGTATTTT
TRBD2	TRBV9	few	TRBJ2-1	CASSVDSGGVNEQFF	TGTGCCAGCAGCGTAGATTCGGGAGGGGTCAATGAGCAGTTCTTC